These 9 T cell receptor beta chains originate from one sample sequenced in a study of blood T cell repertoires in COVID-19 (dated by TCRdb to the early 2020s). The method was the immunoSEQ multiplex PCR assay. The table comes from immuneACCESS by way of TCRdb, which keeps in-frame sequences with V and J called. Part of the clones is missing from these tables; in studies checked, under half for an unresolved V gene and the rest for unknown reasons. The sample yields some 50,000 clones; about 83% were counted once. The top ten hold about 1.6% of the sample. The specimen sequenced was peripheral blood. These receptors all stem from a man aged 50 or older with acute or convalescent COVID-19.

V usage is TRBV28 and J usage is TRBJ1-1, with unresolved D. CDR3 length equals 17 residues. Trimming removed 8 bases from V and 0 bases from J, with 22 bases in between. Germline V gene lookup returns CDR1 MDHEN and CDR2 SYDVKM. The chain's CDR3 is CASRSGVTGNMNTEAFF. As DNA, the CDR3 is TGTGCCAGCCGCAGCGGGGTAACGGGTAACATGAACACTGAAGCTTTCTTT.

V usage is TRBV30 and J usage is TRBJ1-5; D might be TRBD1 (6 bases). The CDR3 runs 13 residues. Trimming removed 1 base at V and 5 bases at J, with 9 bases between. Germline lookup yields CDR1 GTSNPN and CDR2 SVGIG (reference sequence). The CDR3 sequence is CAWSGQGHQPQHF. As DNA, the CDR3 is TGTGCCTGGAGTGGGCAGGGGCATCAGCCCCAGCATTTT.

The CDR3 sequence is CAWEPYPAGETDTQYF. DNA for the CDR3: TGTGCCTGGGAGCCCTACCCAGCGGGAGAGACAGATACGCAGTATTTT. V and J are TRBV30 and TRBJ2-3, with TRBD2 identical over 8 bases. Germline loops: CDR1 GTSNPN, CDR2 SVGIG (reference sequence). The CDR3 spans 16 residues. V lost 5 bases and J lost 3; bases outside the gene matches: 13. Supplemented by reference TRBV30 and TRBJ2-3, the full variable domain reads SQTIHQWPATLVQPVGSPLSLECTVEGTSNPNLYWYRQAAGRGLQLLFYSVGIGQISSEVPQNLSASRPQDRQFILSSKKLLLSDSGFYLCAWEPYPAGETDTQYFGPGTRLTVL.

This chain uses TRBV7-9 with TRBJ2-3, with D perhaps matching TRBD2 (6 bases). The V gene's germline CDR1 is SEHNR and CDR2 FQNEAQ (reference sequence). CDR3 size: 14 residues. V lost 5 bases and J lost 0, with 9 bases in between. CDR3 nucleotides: TGTGCCAGCAGCGTTAGCGGAAGCACAGATACGCAGTATTTT. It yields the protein CASSVSGSTDTQYF. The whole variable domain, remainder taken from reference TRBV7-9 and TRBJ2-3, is DTGVSQNPRHKITKRGQNVTFRCDPISEHNRLYWYRQTLGQGPEFLTYFQNEAQLEKSRLLSDRFSAERPKGSFSTLEIQRTEQGDSAMYLCASSVSGSTDTQYFGPGTRLTVL.

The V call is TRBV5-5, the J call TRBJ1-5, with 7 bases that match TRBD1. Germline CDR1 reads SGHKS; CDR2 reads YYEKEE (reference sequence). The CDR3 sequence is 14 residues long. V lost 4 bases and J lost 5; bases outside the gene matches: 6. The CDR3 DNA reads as TGTGCCAGCAGCGCTAAGGGGGCCGATCAGCCCCAGCATTTT. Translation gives CASSAKGADQPQHF.

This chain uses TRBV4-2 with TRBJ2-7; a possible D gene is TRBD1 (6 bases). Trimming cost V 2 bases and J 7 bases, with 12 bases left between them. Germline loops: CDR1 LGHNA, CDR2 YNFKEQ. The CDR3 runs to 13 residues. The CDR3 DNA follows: TGTGCCAGCAGCCAAAAGAGGGGGACGGAGCAGTACTTC. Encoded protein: CASSQKRGTEQYF.

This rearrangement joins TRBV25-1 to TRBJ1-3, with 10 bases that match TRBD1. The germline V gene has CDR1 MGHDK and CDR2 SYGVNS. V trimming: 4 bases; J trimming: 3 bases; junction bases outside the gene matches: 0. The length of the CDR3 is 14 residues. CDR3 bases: TGTGCCAGCAGTGGGACAGGGGGTGGAAACACCATATATTTT. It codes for CASSGTGGGNTIYF.

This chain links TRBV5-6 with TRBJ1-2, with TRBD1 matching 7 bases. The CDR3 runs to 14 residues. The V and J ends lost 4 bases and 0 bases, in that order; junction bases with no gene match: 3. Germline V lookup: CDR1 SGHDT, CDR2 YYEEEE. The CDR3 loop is CASSPGTANYGYTF. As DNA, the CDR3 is TGTGCCAGCAGCCCGGGGACAGCTAACTATGGCTACACCTTC.

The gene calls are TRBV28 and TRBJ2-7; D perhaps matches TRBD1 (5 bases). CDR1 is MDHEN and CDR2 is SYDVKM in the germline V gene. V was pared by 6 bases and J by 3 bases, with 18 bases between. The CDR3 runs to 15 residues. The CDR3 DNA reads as TGTGCCAGCAGCCCGGTTGGGGCGGAACTCTACGAGCAGTACTTC. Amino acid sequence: CASSPVGAELYEQYF.